This T cell receptor (beta chain) was observed in a study of identifying expanded T cells in peripheral blood. Overall study results and limits: Over approximately two and four weeks, about 15 and 19 clones changed, versus more than 1 between replicates. Clone count variance between roughly 2-week samples rose with total template count.

No infections or other immune events were documented during collection. Germline CDR1 SGHRS, CDR2 YFSETQ. V was pared by 5 bases and J by 7 bases, with 18 bases between. The CDR3 has 14 residues. Sequencing used immunoSEQ multiplex PCR; TCRdb keeps in-frame clones, though not all of them. The sample includes roughly 130,000 clones, around nine tenths of them seen just once. Regarding this clone: What it binds is unknown.

The clonotype originates from a person aged 18-69 years in good health. Sequences were obtained from blood. The V and J genes are TRBV5-1 and TRBJ1-2; TRBD1 is a possible D gene (6 bases). In DNA form, the CDR3 reads TGCGCCAGCAGTGTCAGGGGACGTTTGGGTGGCTACACCTTC. Translating gives CASSVRGRLGGYTF.